Listed here are 13 T cell receptor beta chains from one sample, sequenced in a study of cytomegalovirus exposure and HLA in healthy donors. Using immunoSEQ multiplex PCR, the repertoire was profiled, and TCRdb retains in-frame clones only, with some absent. The sample consists of around 400,000 clones, roughly 85% of them appearing once. Sequencing input: PBMCs. All receptors come from a woman aged 18-35 years in good health and CMV-seronegative.

V usage is TRBV30 and J usage is TRBJ1-1; 8 bases line up with TRBD1. Looked up from germline, CDR1 is GTSNPN and CDR2 is SVGIG (reference sequence). This CDR3 has 12 amino acids. V lost 5 bases and J lost 10; bases outside the gene matches: 9. The CDR3 spells CAWDGTGRGAFF. Here the CDR3 DNA reads TGTGCCTGGGACGGGACAGGAAGGGGAGCTTTCTTT.

V gene TRBV5-4 combines with J gene TRBJ2-5; TRBD1 is a possible D gene (5 bases). CDR3 length: 15 residues. In germline, CDR1 is SGHNT, CDR2 YYREEE (reference sequence). V dropped 3 bases and J dropped 5 bases, with 17 bases sitting between them. The CDR3 protein is CASSSPQGFGETQYF. CDR3 sequence (DNA): TGTGCCAGCAGCTCCCCTCAGGGATTTGGGGAGACCCAGTACTTC.

The rearrangement joins TRBV5-8 to TRBJ1-2; no definite D call. The CDR3 contains 14 residues. Looked up from germline, CDR1 is SGHTS and CDR2 is YDEGEE. Deletions cut 0 bases from V and 2 bases from J, with 8 bases between. CDR3 sequence: CASSLVKANYGYTF. CDR3 sequence (DNA): TGTGCCAGCAGCTTGGTTAAAGCGAACTATGGCTACACCTTC.

The chain carries TRBV5-1 and TRBJ2-7; possibly TRBD1 for D (6 bases). There are 15 residues in the CDR3. CDR1 SGHRS and CDR2 YFSETQ come from the germline V gene. Trimming pared 0 bases from V and 0 bases from J, leaving 10 bases between. The CDR3 sequence is CASSLVQGPSYEQYF. The CDR3 coding sequence is TGCGCCAGCAGCTTGGTTCAGGGGCCCTCCTACGAGCAGTACTTC.

Details on this clone: No DNA is shown, since the ends of the CDR3 on it are uncertain; the CDR3 is the one TCRdb lists. This sequence joins TRBV28 and TRBJ2-3; no DNA check was done on the table's D call, TRBD1. Per germline, CDR1 MDHEN and CDR2 SYDVKM. The CDR3 is made up of 14 amino acids, end residues included. The CDR3 loop is CASSSSSDRDTQYF.

As regards this clone: The junction and the germline gene differ at one end; a read error may be behind it. The chain combines TRBV30 with TRBJ2-3; 8 bases are a match to TRBD1. The CDR3 runs to 16 residues. CDR1 is GTSNPN and CDR2 is SVGIG in the germline V gene (reference sequence). CDR3: CAWSPVDRGPTYTQYF. CDR3 coding DNA: TGTGCCTGGAGTCCCGTAGACAGGGGACCCACATATACGCAGTATTTT.

The J gene is TRBJ2-1, the V gene TRBV27; D gene unclear. Germline V gives CDR1 MNHEY, CDR2 SMNVEV (reference sequence). With 2 bases removed from V and 5 bases from J, the gap between germline ends came to 7 bases. This CDR3 has 13 amino acids. As DNA, the CDR3 is TGTGCCAGCAGTTTACTAGAGCACAATGAGCAGTTCTTC. Its translation: CASSLLEHNEQFF.

J is TRBJ1-5 and V is TRBV19, with D unclear. The CDR3 length is 15 residues. Trimming shortened V by 8 bases and J by 1 base, and 15 bases separated the two germline ends. From germline, CDR1 is LNHDA and CDR2 SQIVND (reference sequence). The CDR3 region has the DNA TGTGCCAGTGCCCAGCTCCGGAGGAGCAATCAGCCCCAGCATTTT. Amino acids: CASAQLRRSNQPQHF. The entire variable domain, with the rest obtained from reference TRBV19 and TRBJ1-5, is as follows: DGGITQSPKYLFRKEGQNVTLSCEQNLNHDAMYWYRQDPGQGLRLIYYSQIVNDFQKGDIAEGYSVSREKKESFPLTVTSAQKNPTAFYLCASAQLRRSNQPQHFGDGTRLSIL.

This chain joins TRBV7-9 and TRBJ2-3; possible D gene TRBD2, 5 bases. Trimming stripped 4 bases from V and 2 bases from J, with 13 bases between. The CDR3 has 15 amino acids. CDR1 is SEHNR, CDR2 FQNEAQ, per germline (reference sequence). CDR3 DNA: TGTGCCAGCAGCTCCCCGGGGTCCTCCACAGATACGCAGTATTTT. As protein: CASSSPGSSTDTQYF.

This chain connects TRBV19 to TRBJ2-3, with 7 nucleotides matching TRBD1. There are 13 residues in the CDR3. After removal of 10 bases from V and 4 bases from J, the junction contained 8 bases not matched to a gene. Per germline, CDR1 LNHDA and CDR2 SQIVND (reference sequence). The CDR3 DNA follows: TGTGCCACGCGACAGGGAACTGCAGATACGCAGTATTTT. Its protein is CATRQGTADTQYF.

V gene TRBV11-2 combines with J gene TRBJ2-4, with TRBD2 identical over 10 bases. The ends lost 5 bases at V and 3 bases at J; junction bases unmatched: 7. The length of the CDR3 is 16 residues. Germline CDR1 reads SGHAT; CDR2 reads FQNNGV. The CDR3 DNA reads as TGTGCCAGCAGCGGGCTAGCGGGAGAAGGCAAAAACATTCAGTACTTC. Translated: CASSGLAGEGKNIQYF.

A few counts support this clone. The genes are TRBV28 and TRBJ1-1, with TRBD1 identical over 7 bases. Losses at the gene ends were 6 bases for V and 8 bases for J; bases not matched to a gene: 9. Per the germline V gene, CDR1 is MDHEN and CDR2 is SYDVKM. CDR3 size: 13 residues. CDR3 protein: CASSIEEGAEAFF. CDR3 DNA: TGTGCCAGCAGCATAGAAGAGGGGGCGGAAGCTTTCTTT.

V and J are TRBV2 and TRBJ1-1; possibly TRBD1 for D (6 bases). Germline assignment: CDR1 SNHLY and CDR2 FYNNEI. Trimming removed 10 bases from V and 1 base from J, with 13 bases in between. This CDR3 spans 13 amino acids. CDR3: CATTGQQNTEAFF. CDR3 DNA sequence: TGTGCCACCACTGGACAGCAGAACACTGAAGCTTTCTTT.